This T cell receptor beta chain was observed in a study of blood T cells in healthy people across ages. This clonotype came up many times. Its matching antigen is unknown. It was with a sample-barcoded 5' primer and a J-beta primer mix that a second PCR of roughly 7 to 12 cycles was run. In TCRdb, the 5' RACE reads were re-called with MiXCR into one record per CDR3 protein. The sample holds about 1.5 million distinct CDR3 sequences; approximately 40% are singletons and the top ten take less than 8%. V was clipped by 5 bases and J by 2 bases, with 18 bases between them. The germline gives CDR1 SEHNR, CDR2 FQNEAQ (reference sequence). This CDR3 spans 17 amino acids. Study observations and caveats: The fall in TCR beta diversity per million T cells was roughly linear with age.

Material for sequencing was blood. The genes are TRBV7-9 and TRBJ2-2; a weak D match, TRBD1 (5 bases). The clonotype comes from a woman aged 18-29 years in good health. The CDR3: CASSPPDSRRNTGELFF. DNA of the CDR3: TGTGCCAGCAGCCCCCCCGACAGCCGCCGAAACACCGGGGAGCTGTTTTTT.